The T cell receptor beta chain described here comes from a study of response to subunit inactivated influenza vaccine. The study, taken as a whole, reports: Authors suggested each seasonal flu vaccination may recruit only limited numbers of new T cells.

TCRdb analysed the RT-PCR reads with MiXCR anew, one entry per CDR3 protein. The sample records 400,000 to 650,000 distinct CDR3 sequences, less than 7.5% being singletons. The CDR3 contains 13 residues. Germline V gene lookup returns CDR1 MNHNY and CDR2 SVGAGI (reference sequence). Trimming removed 5 bases at V and 4 bases at J, with 9 bases between. This clonotype was seen more than once but under ten times. Antigen specificity is unknown. The sample consisted of PBMCs from blood, taken about 24 months after vaccination. The sequence was collected from a man aged 50 to 69 who received an inactivated influenza vaccine. The rearrangement uses TRBV6-6 and TRBJ2-4, with D unclear. CDR3 residues: CASSPELKNIQYF. The CDR3, as DNA: TGTGCCAGCAGTCCCGAGCTTAAAAACATTCAGTACTTC.